This TCR beta chain was observed in a study of shared clonotypes between healthy human individuals. Naive CD8 isolation took CD45RO-negative cells positively selected for CCR7 and excluded terminally differentiated effector memory CD45RA+ cells. The CDR3 is 16 residues long. Looked up from germline, CDR1 is LNHDA and CDR2 is SQIVND (reference sequence). V lost 3 bases, J lost 5 bases, and 4 bases stayed unmatched. Details on this clone: Its antigen is still unknown.

Findings and limits, study-wide: The study found lower generation probabilities in non-shared clonotypes than in those shared by all four donors. There were few donors, and this limited the genetic and exposure-history diversity represented.

The deep-level immunoSEQ assay was used. For sorted subsets, 150 to 200 ng DNA per replicate equaled 33,000 or so T cell genomes. The protocol was immunoSEQ multiplex PCR, while the TCRdb copy is restricted to in-frame clones and leaves out a portion. Counted here are approximately 1.9 million clones, around 93% occurring once; the ten biggest clones make up roughly 1.7%. The sample comprised naive CD8+ T cells from PBMCs. This TCR was sampled from a man aged 18 to 29 in good health. Some clones in this sample may be carry-over from other donors' samples. The chain is built from TRBV19 and TRBJ2-1, with TRBD2 matching over 13 bases. The CDR3 protein is CASSILGTSGDNEQFF. CDR3 DNA sequence: TGTGCCAGTAGTATTCTCGGGACTAGCGGGGACAATGAGCAGTTCTTC.